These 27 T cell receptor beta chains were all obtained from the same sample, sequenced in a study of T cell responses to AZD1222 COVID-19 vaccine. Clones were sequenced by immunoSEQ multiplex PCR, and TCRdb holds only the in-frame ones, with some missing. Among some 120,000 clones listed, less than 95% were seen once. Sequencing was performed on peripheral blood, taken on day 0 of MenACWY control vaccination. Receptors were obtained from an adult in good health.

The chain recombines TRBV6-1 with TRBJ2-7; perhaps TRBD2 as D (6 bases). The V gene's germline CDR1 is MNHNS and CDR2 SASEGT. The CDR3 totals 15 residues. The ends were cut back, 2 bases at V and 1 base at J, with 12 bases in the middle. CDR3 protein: CASSELVAESYEQYF. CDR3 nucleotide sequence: TGTGCCAGCAGTGAATTGGTAGCGGAGTCCTACGAGCAGTACTTC.

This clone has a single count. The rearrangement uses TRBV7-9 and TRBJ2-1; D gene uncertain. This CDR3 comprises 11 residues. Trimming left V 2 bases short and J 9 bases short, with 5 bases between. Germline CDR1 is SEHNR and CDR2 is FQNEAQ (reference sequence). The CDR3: CASSLSIEQFF. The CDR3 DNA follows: TGTGCCAGCAGCTTAAGCATTGAGCAGTTCTTC.

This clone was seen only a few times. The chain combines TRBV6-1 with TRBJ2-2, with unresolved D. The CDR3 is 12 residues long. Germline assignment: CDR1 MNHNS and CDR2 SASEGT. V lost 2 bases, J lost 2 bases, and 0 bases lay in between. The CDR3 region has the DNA TGTGCCAGCAGTGAAAACACCGGGGAGCTGTTTTTT. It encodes CASSENTGELFF.

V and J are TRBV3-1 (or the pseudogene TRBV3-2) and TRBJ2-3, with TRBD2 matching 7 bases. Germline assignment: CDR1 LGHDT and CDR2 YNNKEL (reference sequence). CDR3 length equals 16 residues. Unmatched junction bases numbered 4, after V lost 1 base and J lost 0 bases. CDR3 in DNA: TGTGCCAGCAGCCAAGTGGTCGGGGGGAGCACAGATACGCAGTATTTT. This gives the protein CASSQVVGGSTDTQYF.

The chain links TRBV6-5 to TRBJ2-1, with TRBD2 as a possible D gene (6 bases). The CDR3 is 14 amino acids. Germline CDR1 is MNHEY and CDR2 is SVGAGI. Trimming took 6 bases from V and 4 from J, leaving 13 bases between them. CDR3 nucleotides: TGTGCCAGCAGACCGGGACTTGGGTACAATGAGCAGTTCTTC. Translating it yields CASRPGLGYNEQFF.

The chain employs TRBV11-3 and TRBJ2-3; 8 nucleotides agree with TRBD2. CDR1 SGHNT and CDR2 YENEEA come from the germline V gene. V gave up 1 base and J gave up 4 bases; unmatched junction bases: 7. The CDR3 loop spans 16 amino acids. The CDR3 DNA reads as TGTGCCAGCAGCTTAGGTGGCGGGAGGTTCGCAGATACGCAGTATTTT. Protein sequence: CASSLGGGRFADTQYF.

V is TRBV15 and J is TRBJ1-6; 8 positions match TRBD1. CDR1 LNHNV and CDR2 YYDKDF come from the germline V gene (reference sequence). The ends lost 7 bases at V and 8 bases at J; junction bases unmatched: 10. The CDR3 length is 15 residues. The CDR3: CATKQGTGSYSPLHF. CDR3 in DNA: TGTGCCACCAAGCAGGGGACAGGATCTTATTCACCCCTCCACTTT. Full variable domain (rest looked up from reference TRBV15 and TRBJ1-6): DAMVIQNPRYQVTQFGKPVTLSCSQTLNHNVMYWYQQKSSQAPKLLFHYYDKDFNNEADTPDNFQSRRPNTSFCFLDIRSPGLGDTAMYLCATKQGTGSYSPLHFGNGTRLTVT.

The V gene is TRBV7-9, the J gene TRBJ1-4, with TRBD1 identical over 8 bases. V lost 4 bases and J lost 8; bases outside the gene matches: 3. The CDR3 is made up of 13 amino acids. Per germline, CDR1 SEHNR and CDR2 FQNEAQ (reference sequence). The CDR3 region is CASSWTGPEKLFF. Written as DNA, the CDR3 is TGTGCCAGCAGCTGGACAGGGCCCGAAAAACTGTTTTTT. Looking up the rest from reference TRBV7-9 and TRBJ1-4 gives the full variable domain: DTGVSQNPRHKITKRGQNVTFRCDPISEHNRLYWYRQTLGQGPEFLTYFQNEAQLEKSRLLSDRFSAERPKGSFSTLEIQRTEQGDSAMYLCASSWTGPEKLFFGSGTQLSVL.

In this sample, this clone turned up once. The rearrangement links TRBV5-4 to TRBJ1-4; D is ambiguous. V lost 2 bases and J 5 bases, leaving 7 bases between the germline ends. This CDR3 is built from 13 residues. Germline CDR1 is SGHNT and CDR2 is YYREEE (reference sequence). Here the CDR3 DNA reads TGTGCCAGCAGCTTATCCTTAAATGAAAAACTGTTTTTT. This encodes CASSLSLNEKLFF.

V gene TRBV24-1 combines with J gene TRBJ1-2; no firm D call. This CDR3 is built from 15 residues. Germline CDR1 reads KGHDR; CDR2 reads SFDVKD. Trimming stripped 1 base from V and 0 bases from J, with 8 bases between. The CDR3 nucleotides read TGTGCCACCAGTGATTTTAACAGCCCTAACTATGGCTACACCTTC. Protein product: CATSDFNSPNYGYTF.

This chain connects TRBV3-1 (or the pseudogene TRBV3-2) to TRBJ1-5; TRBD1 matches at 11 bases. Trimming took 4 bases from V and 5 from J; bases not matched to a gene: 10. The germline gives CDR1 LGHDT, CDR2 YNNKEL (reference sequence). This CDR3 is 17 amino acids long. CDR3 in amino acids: CASSRFYPGQGDQPQHF. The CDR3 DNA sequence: TGTGCCAGCAGCCGTTTCTACCCGGGACAGGGGGATCAGCCCCAGCATTTT.

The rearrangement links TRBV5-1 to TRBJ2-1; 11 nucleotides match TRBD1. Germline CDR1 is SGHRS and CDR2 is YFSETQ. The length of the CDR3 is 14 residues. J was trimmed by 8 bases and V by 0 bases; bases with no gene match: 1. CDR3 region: CASSLGDRGDEQFF. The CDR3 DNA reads TGCGCCAGCAGCTTGGGGGACAGGGGGGATGAGCAGTTCTTC.

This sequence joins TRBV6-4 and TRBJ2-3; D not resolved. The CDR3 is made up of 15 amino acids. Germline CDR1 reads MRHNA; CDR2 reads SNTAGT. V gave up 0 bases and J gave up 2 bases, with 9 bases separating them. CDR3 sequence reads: CASSDSLGATDTQYF. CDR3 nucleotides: TGTGCCAGCAGTGACTCCTTGGGTGCCACAGATACGCAGTATTTT.

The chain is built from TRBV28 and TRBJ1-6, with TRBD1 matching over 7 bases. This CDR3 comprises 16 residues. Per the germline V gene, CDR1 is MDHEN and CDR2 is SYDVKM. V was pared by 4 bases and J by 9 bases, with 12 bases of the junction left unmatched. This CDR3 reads CASSSQSRGRFSPLHF. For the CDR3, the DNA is TGTGCCAGCAGTTCTCAATCGAGGGGGCGTTTTTCACCCCTCCACTTT.

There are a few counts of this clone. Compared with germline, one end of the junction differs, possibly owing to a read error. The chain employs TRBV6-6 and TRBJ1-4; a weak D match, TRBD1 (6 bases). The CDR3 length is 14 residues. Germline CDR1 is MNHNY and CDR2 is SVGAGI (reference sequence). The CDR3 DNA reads TGTGCCAGCAGTTACCTGGGCGCGGGGGCCCATCTTATTTTT. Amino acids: CASSYLGAGAHLIF.

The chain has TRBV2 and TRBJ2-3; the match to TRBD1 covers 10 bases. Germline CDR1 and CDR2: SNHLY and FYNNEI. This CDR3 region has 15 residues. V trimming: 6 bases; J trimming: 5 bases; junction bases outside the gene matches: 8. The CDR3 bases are TGTGCCAGCAGCCAGGGACAGGGGAGTCTAGATACGCAGTATTTT. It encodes CASSQGQGSLDTQYF.

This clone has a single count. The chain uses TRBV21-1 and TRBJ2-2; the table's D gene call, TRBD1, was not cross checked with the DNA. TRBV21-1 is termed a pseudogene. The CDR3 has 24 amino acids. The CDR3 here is CASSNGGPDRDRNRFGLNTGELFF. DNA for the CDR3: TGTGCCAGCAGCAATGGGGGTCCGGACAGGGACCGAAATAGGTTCGGTCTTAACACCGGGGAGCTGTTTTTT.

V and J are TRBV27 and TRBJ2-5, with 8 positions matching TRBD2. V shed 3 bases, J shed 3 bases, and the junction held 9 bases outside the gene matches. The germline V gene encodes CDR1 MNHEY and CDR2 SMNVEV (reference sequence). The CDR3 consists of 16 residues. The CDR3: CASSFRGGLDEETQYF. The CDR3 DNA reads TGTGCCAGCAGTTTTCGGGGGGGGCTCGACGAAGAGACCCAGTACTTC.

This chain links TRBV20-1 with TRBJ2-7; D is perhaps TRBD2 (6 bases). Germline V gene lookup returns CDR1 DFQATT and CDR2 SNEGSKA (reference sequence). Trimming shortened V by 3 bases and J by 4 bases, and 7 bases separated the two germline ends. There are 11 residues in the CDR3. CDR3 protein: CSASRGYEQYF. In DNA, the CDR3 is TGCAGTGCTAGCCGGGGGTACGAGCAGTACTTC.

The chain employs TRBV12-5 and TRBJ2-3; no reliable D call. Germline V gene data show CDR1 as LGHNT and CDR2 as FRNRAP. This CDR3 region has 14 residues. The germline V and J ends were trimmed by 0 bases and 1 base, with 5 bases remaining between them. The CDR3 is CASGLVPGTDTQYF. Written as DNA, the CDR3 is TGTGCTAGTGGTTTGGTCCCGGGCACAGATACGCAGTATTTT.

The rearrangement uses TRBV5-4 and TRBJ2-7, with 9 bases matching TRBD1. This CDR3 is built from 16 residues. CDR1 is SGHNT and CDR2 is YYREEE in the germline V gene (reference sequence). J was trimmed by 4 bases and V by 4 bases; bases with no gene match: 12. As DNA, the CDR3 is TGTGCCAGCAGCATGGCCGGGACAGGGAGATATTACGAGCAGTACTTC. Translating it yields CASSMAGTGRYYEQYF.

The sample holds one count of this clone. This chain's CDR3 is CASHRAQGADTQYF. The CDR3 nucleotides read TGCGCCAGCCATAGGGCCCAGGGGGCAGATACGCAGTATTTT. The gene calls are TRBV5-1 and TRBJ2-3; 7 bases fit TRBD1. The V gene's germline CDR1 is SGHRS and CDR2 YFSETQ. This CDR3 has 14 amino acids. The V segment lost 7 bases and the J segment 4 bases; nucleotides outside the gene matches: 9.

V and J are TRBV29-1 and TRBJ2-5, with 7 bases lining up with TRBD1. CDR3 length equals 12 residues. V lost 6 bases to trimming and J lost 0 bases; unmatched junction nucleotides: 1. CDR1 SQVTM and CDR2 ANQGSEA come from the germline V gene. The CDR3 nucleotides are TGCAGCGTGGACAGGAACCAAGAGACCCAGTACTTC. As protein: CSVDRNQETQYF.

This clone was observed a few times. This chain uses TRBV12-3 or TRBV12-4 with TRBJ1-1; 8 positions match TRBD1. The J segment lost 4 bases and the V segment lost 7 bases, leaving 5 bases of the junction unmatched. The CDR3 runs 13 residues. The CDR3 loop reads CASTSTGGTEAFF. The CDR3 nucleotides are TGTGCCAGCACCTCAACAGGGGGCACTGAAGCTTTCTTT.

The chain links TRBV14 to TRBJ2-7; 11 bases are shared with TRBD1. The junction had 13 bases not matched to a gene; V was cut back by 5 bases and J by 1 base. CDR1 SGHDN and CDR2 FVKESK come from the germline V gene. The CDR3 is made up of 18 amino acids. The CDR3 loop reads CASSSRGDRGAWSYEQYV. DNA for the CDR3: TGTGCCAGCAGCTCACGAGGGGACAGGGGGGCATGGTCCTACGAGCAGTACGTC.

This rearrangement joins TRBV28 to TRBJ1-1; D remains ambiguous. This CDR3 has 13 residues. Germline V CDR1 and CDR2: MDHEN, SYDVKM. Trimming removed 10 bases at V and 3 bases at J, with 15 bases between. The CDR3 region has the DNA TGTGCCATCCTCGGAGGGCGGGACACTGAAGCTTTCTTT. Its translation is CAILGGRDTEAFF.

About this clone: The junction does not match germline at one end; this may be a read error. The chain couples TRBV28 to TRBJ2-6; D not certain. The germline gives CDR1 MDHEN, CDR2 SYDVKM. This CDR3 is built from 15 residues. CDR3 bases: TGTGCCAGCAGTTTAGGGAACTCTGAGGCCAACGTCCTGACTTTC. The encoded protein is CASSLGNSEANVLTF.